The T cell receptor beta chain described here comes from a study of cytomegalovirus exposure and HLA in healthy donors. Whole-study context: Findings of an earlier analysis included around 100 million unique TCR beta sequences from 200 million or so T cells.

The study, taken as a whole, reports: Many donors carried some public TCRs, although rarity characterized most TCR sequences. An ancestry cluster, one associated with Asian ancestry, reportedly showed fewer N-insertions than the approximately 700-donor mean in a later analysis. In a later analysis, across HLA loci, associated TCR counts were highest for DRB1, lowest for HLA-C.

In the case of this clone: The antigen is not known. Other DNA sequences from this sample encode an identical CDR3 as well.

Researchers ran the PCR with 60 Vbeta and 13 Jbeta primers. The table came from immunoSEQ multiplex PCR; TCRdb's copy has only in-frame clones and leaves some out. The table records 120,000 or so clones, over 65% of them present only once. The ends lost 4 bases at V and 1 base at J; junction bases unmatched: 3. Germline CDR1 and CDR2: SGDLS and YYNGEE. The CDR3 consists of 14 residues. This rearrangement joins TRBV9 to TRBJ1-1; 8 nucleotides line up with TRBD1. Sequenced sample: PBMCs. This sequence was found in a woman in her forties in good health and CMV-seropositive. In nucleotides, the CDR3 is TGTGCCAGCAGCTCCGGACAGGGGAACACTGAAGCTTTCTTT. Encoded protein: CASSSGQGNTEAFF.